The sequence of this T cell receptor (beta chain) was determined in a study of T cells expressing NK-cell markers (dated by TCRdb to the early 2020s). With regard to the full study: Three sorted T-cell subsets (CD3+CD56+NKG2C+, CD3+CD56+NKG2C- and CD3+CD56-NKG2C+) from 8 or 9 donors had their TCR beta-chain repertoires profiled. Randomly selected healthy volunteers, three men and five women, were used as the eight sequenced donors. Seven of the eight sequenced donors were HCMV-seropositive and one was HCMV-seronegative. Sequencing of the libraries produced 2 x 150 bp reads on Illumina HiSeq 2000/2500, MiSeq or NextSeq.

The germline V gene (reference sequence) yields LNHNV for CDR1 and YYDKDF for CDR2. Including cysteine and phenylalanine, the CDR3 has 13 amino acids. No DNA is given. Broad study findings and their caveats: Those dominant clonotypes were again the most abundant among CD3+CD56-NKG2C+ cells in a few donors, at 28.3-60.1%. Whether the expanded NKG2C-expressing T cell clones were specific for HCMV antigens was left unclear. In over five donors, the dominant CD3+CD56+NKG2C+ clonotypes were among the top 10 CD8+ clonotypes and accounted for roughly 1.0-8% of CD8+ T cells.

A commercial ELISA kit detecting HCMV-specific IgG in serum was used to determine HCMV serostatus. Ficoll density gradient centrifugation was used to isolate peripheral blood mononuclear cells from blood. As to this clonotype: There is no known antigen for this receptor.

The sequencer listed for this sample is Illumina HiSeq 2000. 5'RACE template switching, by which a universal primer site and unique molecular identifiers were added, was used to make TCR beta cDNA libraries. cDNA synthesis was primed from the TCR beta constant segment and was followed by two successive PCR amplification steps. The authors' analysis ran thus. Reads were demultiplexed and grouped by UMI with MIGEC, and clonotypes were assembled and quantified with MiTCR. To exclude erroneous sequences, any TCR cDNA sequence not supported by at least two reads was discarded. Downstream repertoire analysis used the tcR package, and clonotypes were matched across fractions by CDR3 nucleotide sequence plus V segment. Antigen specificity was annotated against VDJdb with VDJmatch, allowing one amino acid substitution in CDR3. Following TCRdb reprocessing, every CDR3 protein sequence forms one entry, and DNA is not provided. The V and J calls shown here were made by TCRdb, not taken from the authors' results. This specimen's table enumerates 200,000 to 300,000 distinct CDR3 sequences. The ten largest clonotypes hold more than 3.5% of the sample.

Rearrangement joined TRBV15 to TRBJ1-3. This TCR was recovered from a woman between 18 and 69 years old in good health. The sample comprised blood T cells: a sorted CD56 or NKG2C T cell subset, CD4+ or CD8+ T cells, or bulk PBMC T cells (not recorded which). This receptor carries the CDR3 CATSTDSGNTIYF.